This TCR beta chain appears in the sequencing data of a study of T cells after posttransplantation cyclophosphamide. On the day of bone marrow donation, the related graft donor provided peripheral blood. Germline lookup yields CDR1 SGHNT and CDR2 YYREEE (reference sequence). This CDR3 contains 17 residues. Trimming pared 0 bases from V and 4 bases from J, leaving 19 bases between. The protocol was immunoSEQ multiplex PCR, while the TCRdb copy is restricted to in-frame clones and leaves out a portion. Singletons are absent from the sample, which has approximately 39,000 clones. The sample holds many counts of this clone. Its antigen remains unknown. General study points: Tissue-infiltrating T cells from skin or gut overlapped little with blood T cells. Later blood repertoires were often dominated by clones from the donor CD8+ memory compartment. Recipient CMV seropositivity and CMV reactivation strongly tracked TRB clonality.

V gene TRBV5-4 combines with J gene TRBJ1-2; D uncertain. The sequence derives from a man in his forties or fifties in good health, CMV-negative, and a related stem cell transplant donor. The sequenced sample consisted of PBMCs. CDR3 DNA: TGTGCCAGCAGCTTGGGGGCCCCGGGAGGCCCTAGCTATGGCTACACCTTC. Translated, it gives CASSLGAPGGPSYGYTF.